The clone carrying this TCR beta chain came up a few times. No antigen is known for it. This sample was included in a study of T cell repertoires in cytomegalovirus infection. About the study: Epitope selection comprised recently identified HLA-C-restricted CMV epitopes and well-studied HLA-B-restricted CMV epitopes.

TCRdb reprocessed the reads via MiXCR and lists one record per CDR3 protein. Of hundreds of thousands of distinct CDR3 sequences listed, roughly 33% were seen once; the top ten hold roughly 20%. This CDR3 is 13 amino acids long. Deletions cut 4 bases from V and 15 bases from J, with 19 bases between. CDR1 is MGHRA, CDR2 YSYEKL, per germline. The origin of this receptor is a human donor in good health (CMV status not recorded). Some clones in this sample may be carry-over from other donors' samples. This material consisted of cultured PBMCs, taken from culture after CMV antigen stimulation. This chain uses TRBV4-1 with TRBJ2-1; D remains unclear. CDR3 coding DNA: TGCGCCAGCAGCCCCCTAGGGCTCGCCCCAGGGTTCTTC. This translates into CASSPLGLAPGFF.